This TCR beta chain was identified during a study of blood T cell repertoires in COVID-19. Turning to the study itself: Samples representing acute and convalescent COVID-19 were sourced from the United States, Italy and Spain. PBMCs, B-cell-depleted T cells, or T cells were the source of the cDNA or gDNA that made up the material.

This table comes from immunoSEQ multiplex PCR, and its TCRdb copy is limited to in-frame clones, with some not included. The repertoire has about 21,000 clones, more than 85% of them found once; the top ten carry roughly 7.3%. The TCR sequence derives from a man aged 65 to 85 with active COVID-19. The sample comprised peripheral blood.

This CDR3 is CASSQGGYNEQFF. As DNA, the CDR3 is TGTGCCAGCAGCCAGGGCGGGTACAATGAGCAGTTCTTC. The chain has TRBV3-1 (or the pseudogene TRBV3-2) and TRBJ2-1; possible D gene TRBD2, 5 bases. Between the trimmed V and J ends, which lost 3 bases and 4 bases, there was a span of 7 bases. Per germline, CDR1 LGHDT and CDR2 YNNKEL (reference sequence). CDR3 length: 13 amino acids.